This passage covers 14 T cell receptor beta chains from one sample sequenced in a study of T-cell reconstitution after alpha-beta-depleted transplantation in children. Unique molecular identifiers tagged the TCRbeta library. From the PCR reads, TCRdb called clonotypes with MiXCR, one entry per CDR3 protein. The data hold almost 250,000 distinct CDR3 sequences, with about 26% observed a single time. The sample consisted of PBMCs, taken before TCRalphabeta/CD19-depleted stem cell transplant. The receptors come from a girl aged 2-9 years with Fanconi anemia, due to receive a stem cell transplant.

Many counts were recorded for this clonotype. This chain uses TRBV20-1 with TRBJ2-1; D not certain. Per germline, CDR1 DFQATT and CDR2 SNEGSKA (reference sequence). The CDR3 covers 12 residues. V was pared by 6 bases and J by 4 bases, with 10 bases between. The CDR3: CSAKPRYNEQFF. The CDR3 nucleotides are TGCAGTGCCAAACCTCGGTACAATGAGCAGTTCTTC.

The rearrangement links TRBV5-6 to TRBJ2-7, with a weak D call TRBD2 (5 bases). Trimming cost V 4 bases and J 2 bases, with 13 bases left between them. The CDR3 is 14 amino acids. The germline CDR1 and CDR2 sequences are SGHDT and YYEEEE. The CDR3 coding sequence is TGTGCCAGCAGCAAGATTAGCGTCACCTACGAGCAGTACTTC. Its protein is CASSKISVTYEQYF.

This clonotype was seen at least ten times. The chain carries TRBV21-1 and TRBJ1-2. TRBV21-1 is noted as a pseudogene. The CDR3 spans 14 residues. DNA of the CDR3: TGTGCCAGCAGCAAAGTGGGCAGAAACTATGGCTACACCTTC. Its protein is CASSKVGRNYGYTF.

This clonotype was counted many times. The chain couples TRBV12-3 or TRBV12-4 to TRBJ2-1; 7 bases match TRBD2. The CDR3 contains 15 residues. V was pared by 3 bases and J by 4 bases, with 6 bases of the junction left unmatched. CDR3 in amino acids: CASSFWASGYNEQFF. The CDR3 DNA is TGTGCCAGCAGTTTCTGGGCTAGCGGTTACAATGAGCAGTTCTTC.

This rearrangement joins TRBV6-2 or TRBV6-3 to TRBJ2-7, with D unclear. CDR3 size: 14 residues. V lost 2 bases to trimming and J lost 2 bases, with 10 bases between them. Germline V CDR1 and CDR2: MNHEY, SVGEGT. The CDR3: CASSYDVHAYEQYF. In DNA form, the CDR3 reads TGTGCCAGCAGTTACGATGTCCACGCCTACGAGCAGTACTTC.

There are many counts of this clonotype. The J gene is TRBJ2-7, the V gene TRBV6-6; D is ambiguous. V lost 0 bases and J lost 3, with 3 bases in between. The CDR3 totals 12 residues. Germline lookup yields CDR1 MNHNY and CDR2 SVGAGI (reference sequence). The CDR3 DNA reads as TGTGCCAGCAGTTACTCGCTCTACGAGCAGTACTTC. This codes for CASSYSLYEQYF.

This clonotype occurred many times. The CDR3 loop reads CASSLDLGYEQYF. For the CDR3, the DNA is TGCGCCAGCAGCTTGGATCTAGGCTACGAGCAGTACTTC. The gene calls are TRBV5-1 and TRBJ2-7, with D uncertain. The CDR3 has 13 amino acids. The germline gives CDR1 SGHRS, CDR2 YFSETQ. V was shortened by 0 bases and J by 3 bases, with 7 bases between the two germline ends. Supplemented by reference TRBV5-1 and TRBJ2-7, the full variable domain reads KAGVTQTPRYLIKTRGQQVTLSCSPISGHRSVSWYQQTPGQGLQFLFEYFSETQRNKGNFPGRFSGRQFSNSRSEMNVSTLELGDSALYLCASSLDLGYEQYFGPGTRLTVT.

This clonotype was seen only a few times. The chain employs TRBV6-4 and TRBJ1-1, with D possibly TRBD1 on 5 matching bases. Germline V gene sequence: CDR1 MRHNA, CDR2 SNTAGT. V lost 11 bases to trimming and J lost 7 bases, with 20 bases between them. The CDR3 extends over 13 amino acids. The CDR3: CAGHQGPSYEAFF. The CDR3, as DNA: TGTGCCGGCCATCAGGGCCCTAGCTATGAAGCTTTCTTT.

This clonotype was detected only a few times. The J gene is TRBJ2-7, the V gene TRBV20-1, with 10 bases fitting TRBD2. Germline lookup yields CDR1 DFQATT and CDR2 SNEGSKA (reference sequence). J gave up 3 bases and V 5 bases, and 13 bases lay outside the gene matches. CDR3 length: 16 amino acids. The CDR3 nucleotides are TGCAGTGCTGGAGCCTCTGTACTAGCGGGACGCTACGAGCAGTACTTC. Encoded protein: CSAGASVLAGRYEQYF.

The chain is built from TRBV29-1 and TRBJ2-3; D is perhaps TRBD1 (5 bases). The V end was cut by 4 bases, the J end by 0 bases, with 8 bases between. The germline V gene has CDR1 SQVTM and CDR2 ANQGSEA. The CDR3 is made up of 13 amino acids. This CDR3 is CSVAQVSTDTQYF. The CDR3 nucleotides read TGCAGCGTTGCACAGGTTAGCACAGATACGCAGTATTTT.

This chain links TRBV21-1 with TRBJ2-3; TRBD2 is the table's D call, not checked against the DNA. TRBV21-1 is a pseudogene. The CDR3 contains 15 residues. In DNA form, the CDR3 reads TGTGCCAGCAGCAAAGGGGACTCATGCACAGATACGCAGTATTTT. It translates to CASSKGDSCTDTQYF.

Written as DNA, the CDR3 is TGCAGTGCTAGCCTGGGACTAGCGGGAGATATGACCCAGTACTTC. As protein: CSASLGLAGDMTQYF. The chain has TRBV20-1 and TRBJ2-5; 14 bases are a match to TRBD2. The CDR3 totals 15 residues. Germline CDR1 DFQATT, CDR2 SNEGSKA (reference sequence). J lost 7 bases, V lost 3 bases, and 7 bases had no gene match.

This clonotype was recorded a few times. The V call is TRBV5-1, the J call TRBJ2-3; D is unresolved. Per germline, CDR1 SGHRS and CDR2 YFSETQ. This CDR3 is 17 amino acids long. V was trimmed by 0 bases and J by 0 bases, leaving 14 bases between them. The CDR3 region has the DNA TGCGCCAGCAGCTTGGTCGGCTACCCGACTAGCACAGATACGCAGTATTTT. Its protein product is CASSLVGYPTSTDTQYF.

This clonotype was recorded a few times. The CDR3 is CSVGSPLYEQYF. Written as DNA, the CDR3 is TGCAGCGTGGGGTCCCCACTTTACGAGCAGTACTTC. This chain connects TRBV29-1 to TRBJ2-7; no reliable D call. From germline, CDR1 is SQVTM and CDR2 ANQGSEA. V lost 6 bases and J lost 4, with 13 bases in between. This CDR3 region has 12 residues.